These T cell receptor beta chains were read from a single sample in a study of T-cell reconstitution after alpha-beta-depleted transplantation in children. TCRdb fed the PCR reads into MiXCR, producing one record per CDR3 protein. The data show about 350,000 distinct CDR3 sequences, about an eighth seen once. The specimen comprised PBMCs, sampled from the stem cell graft. Receptors originate from a human donor who donated a stem cell graft to a child with Fanconi anemia. The CDR3 runs from the conserved cysteine through the conserved F or W. The order of the fields is V gene, clone size, J gene, D gene, CDR3 DNA, CDR3 protein. D genes are given only for firm matches. For some rows the clone size is stated as once, few or many, or as a class when expanded; others skip it.

TRBV5-5	many	TRBJ2-1	.	TGTGCCAGCAGCTTGCTCCACTCCTACAATGAGCAGTTCTTC	CASSLLHSYNEQFF
TRBV5-1	many	TRBJ1-1	TRBD1	TGCGCCAGCAGCTTACAGGGGCAGGGAACTGAAGCTTTCTTT	CASSLQGQGTEAFF
TRBV5-1	.	TRBJ2-7	TRBD2	TGCGCCAGCAGCACTCTAGCGGGGAGGAGCTCCTACGAGCAGTACTTC	CASSTLAGRSSYEQYF
TRBV15	few	TRBJ2-2	.	TGTGCCACCAGCAGAGATCGTAATGGTGCGAACACCGGGGAGCTGTTTTTT	CATSRDRNGANTGELFF
TRBV2	few	TRBJ1-1	.	TGTGCCAGCAGGTACAGCGTGGACACTGCTGAAGCTTTCTTT	CASRYSVDTAEAFF
TRBV30	.	TRBJ2-7	.	TGTGCCTGGAGCTGGGAAAACGAGCAGTACTTC	CAWSWENEQYF
TRBV20-1	few	TRBJ2-3	.	TGCAGTGCTCAAGAGAAGCGGTCTAGCACAGATACGCAGTATTTT	CSAQEKRSSTDTQYF
TRBV4-3	.	TRBJ1-1	.	TGCGCCAGCAGCCAAGCAGTGGCGGGGCTACACACTGAAGCTTTCTTT	CASSQAVAGLHTEAFF
TRBV6-2/TRBV6-3	many	TRBJ2-1	TRBD2	TGTGCCACCCGGTCGAGCGGGGGCAACAATGAGCAGTTCTTC	CATRSSGGNNEQFF
TRBV29-1	.	TRBJ1-2	.	TGCAGCGTTGTATCTGGGGATGGCTACACCTTC	CSVVSGDGYTF
TRBV6-1	many	TRBJ2-1	TRBD2	TGTGCCAGCAGTGAGCAGACTAGCGGGGTTCAAAATGAGCAGTTCTTC	CASSEQTSGVQNEQFF
TRBV6-5	many	TRBJ1-2	TRBD1	TGTGCCAGCAGTTCCAGACAGGGTTATTATGGCTACACCTTC	CASSSRQGYYGYTF
TRBV7-8	few	TRBJ2-3	.	TGTGCCAGCAGCCGACTTGAACAGGGCCTCACAGATACGCAGTATTTT	CASSRLEQGLTDTQYF
TRBV7-9	many	TRBJ2-2	TRBD1	TGTGCCAGCAGCTTGGGCGGGACAGGGAATACCGGGGAGCTGTTTTTT	CASSLGGTGNTGELFF
TRBV30	few	TRBJ2-7	.	TGTGCCTGGAGCTATAGTAGAAACGAGCAGTACTTC	CAWSYSRNEQYF
TRBV6-5	many	TRBJ1-1	.	TGTGCCAGCTATCGTTTAGGGGGGATAGGCACTGAAGCTTTCTTT	CASYRLGGIGTEAFF
TRBV12-3/TRBV12-4	.	TRBJ2-1	TRBD2	TGTGCCAGCAGTTGGACTAGACGTTACAATGAGCAGTTCTTC	CASSWTRRYNEQFF
TRBV20-1	many	TRBJ1-5	.	TGCAGTGCTTCCTCGGAGGCGAATCAGCCCCAGCATTTT	CSASSEANQPQHF
TRBV4-3	many	TRBJ2-7	.	TGCGCCAGCAGCCAAGAGATCGGACAGCCCTACGAGCAGTACTTC	CASSQEIGQPYEQYF
TRBV5-8	.	TRBJ2-1	TRBD1	TGTGCCAGCAGCTCCGGGACAGGGGGCCACAATGAGCAGTTCTTC	CASSSGTGGHNEQFF
TRBV6-2/TRBV6-3	.	TRBJ2-1	.	TGTGCCAGCAGTTACTCGTCGGGGAATGAGCAGTTCTTC	CASSYSSGNEQFF
TRBV11-2	.	TRBJ1-2	.	TGTGCCAGCAGCTTCAACCTAGGGGCGGGGAATGGCTACACCTTC	CASSFNLGAGNGYTF
TRBV12-3/TRBV12-4	.	TRBJ2-7	.	TGTGCCAGCACAGGGAGCTCCTACGAGCAGTACTTC	CASTGSSYEQYF
TRBV20-1	many	TRBJ1-3	.	TGCAGTGCTAGGGACATACAGACCACCTCTGGAAACACCATATATTTT	CSARDIQTTSGNTIYF
TRBV12-3/TRBV12-4	.	TRBJ2-1	TRBD2	TGTGCCAGCAGCCGGACTAGCGGGGGGGATGAGCAGTTCTTC	CASSRTSGGDEQFF
TRBV5-4	.	TRBJ1-1	.	TGTGCCAGCTGGGGCAGGGGAGGCCCTGAAGCTTTCTTT	CASWGRGGPEAFF